This TCR beta chain is drawn from a study of blood T cell repertoires in COVID-19. Generated by immunoSEQ multiplex PCR, the TCRdb table keeps only in-frame clones and is missing some. The sample carries 200,000 to 250,000 clones, more than 80% recorded once. In Seattle, patients joined the study during active infection and were tracked longitudinally. The source is a man aged 25 to 40 with COVID-19, enrolled during active disease. The specimen sequenced was peripheral blood.

The CDR3 is CASRPGGSNYGYTF. The CDR3 DNA follows: TGTGCCAGCAGACCAGGGGGTTCAAACTATGGCTACACCTTC. This chain uses TRBV28 with TRBJ1-2; 7 bases are shared with TRBD1. Germline CDR1 is MDHEN and CDR2 is SYDVKM. J lost 2 bases, V lost 6 bases, and 6 bases had no gene match. The CDR3 totals 14 residues.